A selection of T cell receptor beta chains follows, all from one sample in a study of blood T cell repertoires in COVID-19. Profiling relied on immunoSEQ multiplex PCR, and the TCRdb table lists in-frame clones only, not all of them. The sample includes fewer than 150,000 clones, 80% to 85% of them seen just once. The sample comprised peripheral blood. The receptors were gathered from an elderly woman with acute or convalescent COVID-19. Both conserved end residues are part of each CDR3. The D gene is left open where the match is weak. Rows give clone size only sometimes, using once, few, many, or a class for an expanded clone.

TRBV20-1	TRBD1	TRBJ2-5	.	CSASWPPGGRGETQYF	TGCAGTGCTAGTTGGCCACCAGGGGGCAGGGGAGAGACCCAGTACTTC
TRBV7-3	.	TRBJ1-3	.	CASPGWLKRFGNTIYF	TGTGCCAGCCCTGGATGGCTAAAGAGGTTTGGAAACACCATATATTTT
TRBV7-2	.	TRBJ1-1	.	CASSLDLLYLKLNTEAFF	TGTGCCAGCAGCTTAGACTTGTTGTATCTGAAGTTGAACACTGAAGCTTTCTTT
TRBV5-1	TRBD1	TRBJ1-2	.	CASSSPDRGNGYTF	TGCGCCAGCAGCAGCCCGGACAGGGGCAATGGCTACACCTTC
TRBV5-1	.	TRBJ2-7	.	CASSLAGTEQYF	TGCGCCAGCAGCTTGGCAGGCACCGAGCAGTACTTC
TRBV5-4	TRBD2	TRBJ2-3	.	CASWKKREAGDTQYF	TGTGCCAGCTGGAAGAAGCGGGAGGCGGGAGATACGCAGTATTTT
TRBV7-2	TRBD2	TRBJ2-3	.	CASTPGTSGGRTDTQYF	TGTGCCAGCACCCCAGGGACTAGCGGGGGCCGCACAGATACGCAGTATTTT
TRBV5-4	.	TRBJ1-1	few	CASSWGWTLDTEAFF	TGTGCCAGCAGCTGGGGCTGGACGTTGGACACTGAAGCTTTCTTT
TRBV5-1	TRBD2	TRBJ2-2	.	CASSLGLAENTGELFF	TGCGCCAGCAGCTTGGGACTAGCGGAGAACACCGGGGAGCTGTTTTTT
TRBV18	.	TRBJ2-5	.	CASSPPVRETQYF	TGTGCCAGCTCACCACCGGTGCGAGAGACCCAGTACTTC
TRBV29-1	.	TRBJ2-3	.	CSVEDWQGLGTQYF	TGCAGCGTTGAAGATTGGCAGGGATTGGGTACGCAGTATTTT
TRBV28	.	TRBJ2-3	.	CASSFPDRADTQYF	TGTGCCAGCAGTTTCCCAGATCGGGCAGATACGCAGTATTTT
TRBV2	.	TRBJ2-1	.	CASSGVGASSYNEQFF	TGTGCCAGCAGTGGGGTCGGCGCTAGCTCCTACAATGAGCAGTTCTTC
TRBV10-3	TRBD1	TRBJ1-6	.	CAISRGQTSSYNSPLHF	TGTGCCATCAGCCGGGGACAGACGAGCTCCTATAATTCACCCCTCCACTTT
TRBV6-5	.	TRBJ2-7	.	CAVSRDSLTYEQYF	TGTGCAGTAAGTAGGGACTCCCTTACCTACGAGCAGTACTTC
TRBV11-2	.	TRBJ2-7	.	CASRQNSHEQYF	TGTGCCAGCAGGCAGAACAGCCACGAGCAGTACTTC
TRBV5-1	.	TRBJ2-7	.	CASSLVAGGAYEQYF	TGCGCCAGCAGCTTGGTCGCTGGAGGGGCATACGAGCAGTACTTC
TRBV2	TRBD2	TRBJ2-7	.	CASSERGLAGRNYEQYF	TGTGCCAGCAGTGAACGGGGACTAGCGGGGCGGAACTACGAGCAGTACTTC
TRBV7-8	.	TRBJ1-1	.	CASSSRAFYTEAFF	TGTGCCAGCAGCTCCAGGGCATTCTATACTGAAGCTTTCTTT
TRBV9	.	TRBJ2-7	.	CASSDNGFSDEQYF	TGTGCCAGCAGCGACAACGGGTTTAGCGACGAGCAGTACTTC
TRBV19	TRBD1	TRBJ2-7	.	CASSIYRGRYEQYF	TGTGCCAGTAGTATCTACAGGGGGCGATACGAGCAGTACTTC